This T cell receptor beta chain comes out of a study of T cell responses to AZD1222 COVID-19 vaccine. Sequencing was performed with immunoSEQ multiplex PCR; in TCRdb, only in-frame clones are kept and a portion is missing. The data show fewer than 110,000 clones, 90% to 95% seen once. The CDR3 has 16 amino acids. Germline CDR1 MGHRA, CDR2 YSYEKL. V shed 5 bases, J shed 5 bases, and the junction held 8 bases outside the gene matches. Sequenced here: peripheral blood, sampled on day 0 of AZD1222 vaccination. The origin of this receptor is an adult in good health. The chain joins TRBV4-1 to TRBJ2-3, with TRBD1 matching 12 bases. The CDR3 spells CASSLTGTGGLDTQYF. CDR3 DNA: TGCGCCAGCAGCTTAACCGGGACAGGGGGCTTAGATACGCAGTATTTT.